This entry lists 21 T cell receptor beta chains sequenced from one sample in a study of T cells after yellow fever vaccination. TCRdb reprocessed the 5' RACE reads via MiXCR and lists one record per CDR3 protein. The sample contains roughly 49,000 distinct CDR3 sequences, 7.4% of which appear only once. Sequenced material: CD8+ T cells sorted from PBMCs, taken around 15 days after the first yellow fever vaccination. Every receptor here comes from a man younger than 35 who received the YFV17D yellow fever vaccine.

This clonotype was detected a few times. Written as DNA, the CDR3 is TGTGCCAGCAGCCCGGACACTGCCTACGAGCAGTACGTC. It encodes CASSPDTAYEQYV. The V and J genes are TRBV7-2 and TRBJ2-7, with a tentative D call TRBD1 (5 bases). Trimming left V 5 bases short and J 2 bases short, with 10 bases between. The CDR3 sequence is 13 residues long. The germline gives CDR1 SGHTA, CDR2 FQGNSA.

The chain joins TRBV4-3 to TRBJ1-1; 10 bases map to TRBD1. The V segment lost 1 base and the J segment 3 bases; nucleotides outside the gene matches: 17. Germline V lookup: CDR1 LGHNA, CDR2 YSLEER. The CDR3 runs 20 residues. The CDR3 coding sequence is TGCGCCAGCAGCCAAGTTGTCATGAGGGACAGGGGCCGGCGTGACACTGAAGCTTTCTTT. This codes for CASSQVVMRDRGRRDTEAFF.

Many counts were recorded for this clonotype. This chain links TRBV29-1 with TRBJ2-3, with 9 positions matching TRBD1. This CDR3 contains 14 residues. Germline loops: CDR1 SQVTM, CDR2 ANQGSEA. The DNA for the CDR3 is TGCAGTGCGACAGGGGACAGGGGCACAGATACGCAGTATTTT. Protein: CSATGDRGTDTQYF.

This clonotype was picked up a small number of times. This rearrangement joins TRBV4-1 to TRBJ1-6; 7 bases agree with TRBD1. J lost 7 bases, V lost 6 bases, and 9 bases had no gene match. The CDR3 is 15 residues long. Germline V gene lookup returns CDR1 MGHRA and CDR2 YSYEKL. The CDR3 spells CASSSRQGPNSPLHF. The CDR3 DNA is TGCGCCAGCAGTTCGCGACAGGGACCAAATTCACCCCTCCACTTT.

This clonotype has ten or more counts. The chain carries TRBV6-5 and TRBJ2-3; perhaps TRBD2 as D (6 bases). Germline values: CDR1 MNHEY, CDR2 SVGAGI. CDR3 size: 12 residues. V was trimmed by 6 bases and J by 4 bases, leaving 8 bases between them. The CDR3 region has the DNA TGTGCCAGCAGGCGGGACGCAGATACGCAGTATTTT. Protein sequence: CASRRDADTQYF.

This clonotype has more than one count but fewer than ten. The chain joins TRBV5-1 to TRBJ1-1; D is possibly TRBD1 (5 bases). The CDR3 length is 15 residues. Germline CDR1 and CDR2: SGHRS and YFSETQ. With 4 bases removed from V and 0 bases from J, the gap between germline ends came to 13 bases. The CDR3 bases are TGCGCCAGCAGCCCAACGACAGTCATGAACACTGAAGCTTTCTTT. Encoded protein: CASSPTTVMNTEAFF.

There are many counts of this clonotype. CDR3 in amino acids: CASSYSRQQETQYF. The CDR3 DNA sequence: TGTGCCAGCAGTTACTCGAGGCAGCAAGAGACCCAGTACTTC. The V call is TRBV6-5, the J call TRBJ2-5, with no clear D. Trimming shortened V by 0 bases and J by 2 bases, and 7 bases separated the two germline ends. This CDR3 has 14 residues. From germline, CDR1 is MNHEY and CDR2 SVGAGI.

This clonotype qualifies as medium-sized. The rearrangement uses TRBV6-1 and TRBJ1-2; a possible D gene is TRBD1 (6 bases). Trimming took 6 bases from V and 6 from J, leaving 11 bases between them. The CDR3 contains 12 residues. The germline CDR1 and CDR2 sequences are MNHNS and SASEGT. The CDR3 is CASREGGHGYTF. The CDR3, as DNA: TGTGCCAGCAGAGAGGGGGGACATGGCTACACCTTC.

This clonotype appeared many times. The gene calls are TRBV6-5 and TRBJ2-1; 9 bases map to TRBD2. There are 17 residues in the CDR3. Looked up from germline, CDR1 is MNHEY and CDR2 is SVGAGI. Germline trimming cut 6 bases from V and 9 bases from J; bases unmatched to any gene: 18. CDR3 sequence (DNA): TGTGCCAGCAGCCCGACTCGACCTAGCGGGGTGACCGTTGAGCAGTTCTTC. This gives the protein CASSPTRPSGVTVEQFF.

This clonotype was seen repeatedly, ten times or more. The rearrangement links TRBV5-1 to TRBJ2-2, with unresolved D. This CDR3 has 13 amino acids. Germline CDR1 reads SGHRS; CDR2 reads YFSETQ. Between the trimmed V and J ends, which lost 5 bases and 4 bases, there was a span of 9 bases. The CDR3 sequence is CASRWTVTGELFF. The CDR3, as DNA: TGCGCCAGCAGATGGACGGTCACCGGGGAGCTGTTTTTT.

This clonotype was counted a few times. The chain carries TRBV6-2 or TRBV6-3 and TRBJ1-5; 7 positions match TRBD1. Germline CDR1 is MNHEY and CDR2 is SVGEGT. Germline trimming cut 7 bases from V and 4 bases from J; bases unmatched to any gene: 4. The CDR3 has 13 residues. The CDR3 spells CASNRGGNQPQHF. CDR3 nucleotides: TGTGCCAGCAACAGGGGCGGGAATCAGCCCCAGCATTTT.

This clonotype was observed at least ten times. The rearrangement links TRBV20-1 to TRBJ2-7; maybe TRBD2 (5 bases). Trimming took off 5 bases at V and 3 bases at J, with 17 bases between the two ends. Germline V gives CDR1 DFQATT, CDR2 SNEGSKA (reference sequence). CDR3 length: 14 amino acids. Here the CDR3 reads CSALDAGLDYEQYV. Here the CDR3 DNA reads TGCAGTGCTCTTGACGCGGGCCTCGACTACGAGCAGTACGTC.

This clonotype was detected many times. The chain couples TRBV7-8 to TRBJ2-3, with 13 nucleotides matching TRBD2. V shed 3 bases, J shed 5 bases, and the junction held 5 bases outside the gene matches. The germline V gene has CDR1 SGHVS and CDR2 FQNEAQ. This CDR3 comprises 16 residues. In nucleotides, the CDR3 is TGTGCCAGCAGCTTGGAACTAGCGGGGGGGAGAGATACGCAGTATTTT. Protein sequence: CASSLELAGGRDTQYF.

The sample holds many counts of this clonotype. The chain carries TRBV20-1 and TRBJ2-3; D might be TRBD2 (7 bases). This CDR3 region has 15 residues. V gave up 0 bases and J gave up 2 bases, with 12 bases separating them. The germline V gene has CDR1 DFQATT and CDR2 SNEGSKA (reference sequence). The CDR3, as DNA: TGCAGTGCTAGAGATCGGCGGGGGCTCACAGATACGCAGTATTTT. It specifies CSARDRRGLTDTQYF.

This clonotype has ten or more counts. V and J are TRBV29-1 and TRBJ2-7; tentatively, D is TRBD1 (5 bases). Germline loops: CDR1 SQVTM, CDR2 ANQGSEA. This CDR3 has 13 residues. V was pared by 5 bases and J by 2 bases, with 13 bases between. CDR3 coding DNA: TGCAGCGTTCTCTTCACAGGCACCTACGAGCAGTACGTC. Protein: CSVLFTGTYEQYV.

This clonotype was counted at least ten times. The J gene is TRBJ2-3, the V gene TRBV9; TRBD1 matches 7 bases. This CDR3 is 14 amino acids long. Per germline, CDR1 SGDLS and CDR2 YYNGEE. The ends lost 5 bases at V and 2 bases at J; junction bases unmatched: 5. The CDR3 coding sequence is TGTGCCAGCAGTTTGGACAGGAACACAGATACGCAGTATTTT. Protein product: CASSLDRNTDTQYF.

This clonotype showed up many times. The chain joins TRBV7-6 to TRBJ2-2, with a weak D call TRBD1 (6 bases). The V and J ends lost 1 base and 4 bases respectively, with 10 bases between them. CDR3 length: 15 residues. CDR1 is SGHVS and CDR2 is FNYEAQ in the germline V gene. The CDR3 DNA is TGTGCCAGCAGCTTAGGGGACACACTCACCGGGGAGCTGTTTTTT. Translating gives CASSLGDTLTGELFF.

This clonotype came up many times. This chain joins TRBV27 and TRBJ2-1; D possibly corresponds to TRBD1 (7 bases). Germline-derived CDR1 and CDR2 are MNHEY and SMNVEV (reference sequence). The V end was cut by 2 bases, the J end by 4 bases, with 15 bases between. CDR3 length equals 16 residues. CDR3 bases: TGTGCCAGCAGTTTAGGAGGGACAGAGTTTTACAATGAGCAGTTCTTC. Translated, it gives CASSLGGTEFYNEQFF.

This clonotype was recorded at least ten times. This sequence joins TRBV4-3 and TRBJ1-2, with unresolved D. Germline V gives CDR1 LGHNA, CDR2 YSLEER. V was trimmed by 1 base and J by 2 bases, leaving 11 bases between them. The CDR3 is 15 residues long. CDR3 sequence: CASSQAAAINYGYTF. The CDR3 coding sequence is TGCGCCAGCAGCCAAGCAGCGGCCATAAACTATGGCTACACCTTC.

The sample holds a few counts of this clonotype. One end of the junction does not line up with germline, which may come from a read error. CDR3 in DNA: TGTGCTAGCAGCGACCCCGGGAGTTCGGACACTGAAGCTTTCTTT. This encodes CASSDPGSSDTEAFF. This chain joins TRBV7-7 and TRBJ1-1, with D unclear. The CDR3 has 15 amino acids. Germline CDR1 is SSHAT and CDR2 is FNYEAQ (reference sequence). Full variable domain (rest looked up from reference TRBV7-7 and TRBJ1-1): GAGVSQSPRYKVTKRGQDVTLRCDPISSHATLYWYQQALGQGPEFLTYFNYEAQPDKSGLPSDRFSAERPEGSISTLTIQRTEQRDSAMYRCASSDPGSSDTEAFFGQGTRLTVV.

Many counts were recorded for this clonotype. V usage is TRBV6-2 or TRBV6-3 and J usage is TRBJ1-2; perhaps TRBD1 as D (5 bases). Trimming shortened V by 2 bases and J by 4 bases, and 11 bases separated the two germline ends. The CDR3 is 14 residues long. Germline lookup yields CDR1 MNHEY and CDR2 SVGEGT. As DNA, the CDR3 is TGTGCCAGCAGTTACCCCGGGACGGCCTATGGCTACACCTTC. Its protein is CASSYPGTAYGYTF.